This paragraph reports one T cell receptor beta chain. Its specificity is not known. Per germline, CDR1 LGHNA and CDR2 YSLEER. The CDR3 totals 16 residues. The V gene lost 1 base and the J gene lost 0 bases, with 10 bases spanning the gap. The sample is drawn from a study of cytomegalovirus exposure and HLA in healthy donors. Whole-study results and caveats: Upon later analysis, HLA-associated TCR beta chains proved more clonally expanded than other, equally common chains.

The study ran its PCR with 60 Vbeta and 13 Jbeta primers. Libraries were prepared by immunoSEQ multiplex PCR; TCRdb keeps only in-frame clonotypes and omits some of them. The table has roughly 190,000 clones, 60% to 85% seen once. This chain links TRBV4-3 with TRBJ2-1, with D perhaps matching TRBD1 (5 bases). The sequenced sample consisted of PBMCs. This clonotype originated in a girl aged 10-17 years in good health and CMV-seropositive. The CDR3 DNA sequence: TGCGCCAGCAGCCAAGGGCGAAGGGGCTCCTACAATGAGCAGTTCTTC. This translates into CASSQGRRGSYNEQFF.